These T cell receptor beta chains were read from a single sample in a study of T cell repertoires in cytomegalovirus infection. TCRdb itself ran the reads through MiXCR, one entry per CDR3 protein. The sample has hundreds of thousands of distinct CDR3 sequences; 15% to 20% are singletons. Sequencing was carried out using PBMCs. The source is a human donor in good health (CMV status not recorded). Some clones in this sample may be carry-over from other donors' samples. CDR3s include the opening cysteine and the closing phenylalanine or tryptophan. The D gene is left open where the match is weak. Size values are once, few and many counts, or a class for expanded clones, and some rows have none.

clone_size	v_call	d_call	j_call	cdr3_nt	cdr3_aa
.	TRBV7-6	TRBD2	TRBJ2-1	TGTGCCAGCAGCCCGGGGACTACCAATGAGCAGTTCTTC	CASSPGTTNEQFF
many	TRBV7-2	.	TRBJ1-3	TGTGCCAGCAGTCGACCTGGAGTGCGCTCTGGAAACACCATATATTTT	CASSRPGVRSGNTIYF
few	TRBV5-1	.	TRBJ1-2	TGCGCCAGCAGCCGTGAAGAGGAAGGGTATGGCTACACCTTC	CASSREEEGYGYTF
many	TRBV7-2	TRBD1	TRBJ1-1	TGTGCCAGCAGCGAGGACAGGGGGTCTGAAGCTTTCTTT	CASSEDRGSEAFF
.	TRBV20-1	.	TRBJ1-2	TGCAGTGCTAGTGACCAGGGAGGCTATGGCTACACCTTC	CSASDQGGYGYTF
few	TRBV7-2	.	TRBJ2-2	TGTGCCAGCAGCCTCATACCGGGGGCCGGGGAGCTGTTTTTT	CASSLIPGAGELFF
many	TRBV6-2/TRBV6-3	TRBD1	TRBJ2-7	TGTGCCAGCAGTTACGACGTAACGTCGACAGGGGCCCCCTACGAGCAGTACTTC	CASSYDVTSTGAPYEQYF
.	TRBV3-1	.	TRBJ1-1	TGTGCCAGCATGGACACACAGGAGAACACTGAAGCTTTCTTT	CASMDTQENTEAFF
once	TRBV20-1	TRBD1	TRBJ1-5	TGCAGTGCGTGGACAGGGGGTATTCAGCCCCAGCATTTT	CSAWTGGIQPQHF
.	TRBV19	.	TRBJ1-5	TGTGCCAGTAGTATCAGGGGCTATAGCAATCAGCCCCAGCATTTT	CASSIRGYSNQPQHF
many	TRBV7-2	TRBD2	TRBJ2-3	TGTGCCAGCAGCTTAGAACTAGCGGGGTATAGGGATACGCAGTATTTT	CASSLELAGYRDTQYF
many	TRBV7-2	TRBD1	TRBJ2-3	TGTGCCAGCAGCCAAAGGACAGGTCGTGGAGTAGATACGCAGTATTTT	CASSQRTGRGVDTQYF
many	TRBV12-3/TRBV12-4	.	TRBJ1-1	TGTGCCAGCAGTTTGTCGGTCCTTGAAGCTTTCTTT	CASSLSVLEAFF
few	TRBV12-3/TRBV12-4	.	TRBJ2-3	TGTGCCACCTGTCTGCGACACACAGATACGCAGTATTTT	CATCLRHTDTQYF
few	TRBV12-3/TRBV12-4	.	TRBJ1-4	TGTGCCAGCGGTTGGATTAATGAAAAACTGTTTTTT	CASGWINEKLFF
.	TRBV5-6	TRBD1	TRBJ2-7	TGTGCCAGCAGCGGACAGGGGATCGGCTACGAGCAGTACTTC	CASSGQGIGYEQYF
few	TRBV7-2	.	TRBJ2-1	TGTGCCAGCAGTTTCCCTGAAGGCTCGTACTCCTACAATGAGCAGTTCTTC	CASSFPEGSYSYNEQFF
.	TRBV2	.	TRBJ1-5	TGTGCCACCTCGTCTCTACCCAATCAGCCCCAGCATTTT	CATSSLPNQPQHF
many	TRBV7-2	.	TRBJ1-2	TGTGCCAGCAGCGGACTAGTCGCTAACTATGGCTACACCTTC	CASSGLVANYGYTF
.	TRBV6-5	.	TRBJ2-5	TGTGCCAGCAGTTACTCGAGGTCGGGGGAGACCCAGTACTTC	CASSYSRSGETQYF
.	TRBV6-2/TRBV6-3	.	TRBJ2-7	TGTGCCAGCAGTACGGGACAACTCTACGAGCAGTACTTC	CASSTGQLYEQYF
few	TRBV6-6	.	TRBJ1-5	TGTGCCAGCAGAAAAGTTTCCCAGAGTGGGGGAGGTTATCAGCCCCAGCATTTT	CASRKVSQSGGGYQPQHF